The clone carrying this TCR beta chain was found a few times. The sample is drawn from a study of T-cell reconstitution after alpha-beta-depleted transplantation in children. The authors prepared the TCRbeta library with unique molecular identifiers. MiXCR was run by TCRdb on the PCR reads, yielding one entry per CDR3 protein. The sample records around 240,000 distinct CDR3 sequences, 9.7% being singletons. Unmatched junction bases numbered 7, after V lost 5 bases and J lost 7 bases. This CDR3 spans 14 amino acids. J is TRBJ2-1 and V is TRBV12-3 or TRBV12-4; 8 nucleotides match TRBD2. Sequenced material: PBMCs from the stem cell graft donor, taken from the stem cell graft. The TCR sequence derives from a human donor who donated a stem cell graft to a child with SCID. CDR3 sequence: CASSRGGRLNEQFF. The CDR3 region has the DNA TGTGCCAGCAGTCGCGGGGGGAGGTTGAATGAGCAGTTCTTC.